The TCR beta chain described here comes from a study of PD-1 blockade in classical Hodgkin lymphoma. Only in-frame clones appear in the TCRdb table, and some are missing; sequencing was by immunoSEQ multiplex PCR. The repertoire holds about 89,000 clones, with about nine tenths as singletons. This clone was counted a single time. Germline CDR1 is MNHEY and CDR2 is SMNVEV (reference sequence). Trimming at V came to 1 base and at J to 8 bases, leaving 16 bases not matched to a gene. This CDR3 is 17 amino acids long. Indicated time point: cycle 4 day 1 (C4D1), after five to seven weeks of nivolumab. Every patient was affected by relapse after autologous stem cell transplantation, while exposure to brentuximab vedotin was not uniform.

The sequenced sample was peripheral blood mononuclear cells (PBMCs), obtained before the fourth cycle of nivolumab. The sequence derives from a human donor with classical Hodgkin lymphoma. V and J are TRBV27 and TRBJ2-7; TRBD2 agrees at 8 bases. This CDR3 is CASSLFRLGGGSTKQYF. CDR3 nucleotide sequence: TGTGCCAGCAGTTTATTCCGACTGGGCGGGGGGTCTACGAAGCAGTACTTC.